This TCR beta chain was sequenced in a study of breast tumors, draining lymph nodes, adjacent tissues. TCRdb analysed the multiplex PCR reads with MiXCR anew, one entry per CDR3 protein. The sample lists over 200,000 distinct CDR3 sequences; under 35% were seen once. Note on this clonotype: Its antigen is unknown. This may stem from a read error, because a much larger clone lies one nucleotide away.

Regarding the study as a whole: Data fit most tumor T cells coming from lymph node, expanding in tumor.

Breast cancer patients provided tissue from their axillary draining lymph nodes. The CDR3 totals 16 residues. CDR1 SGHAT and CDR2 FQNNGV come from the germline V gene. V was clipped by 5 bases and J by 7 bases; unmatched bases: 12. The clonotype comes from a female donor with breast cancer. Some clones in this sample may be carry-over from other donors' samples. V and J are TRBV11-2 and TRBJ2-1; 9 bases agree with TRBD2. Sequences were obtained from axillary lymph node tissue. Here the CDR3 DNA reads TGTGCCAGCAGCAAACGGACTAGCGCGAGTTTTAATGAGCAGTTCTTC. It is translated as CASSKRTSASFNEQFF.